Here is one T cell receptor (beta chain) with its context. The antigen this receptor binds is unknown. No base quality values were provided; no much bigger clone lies one nucleotide off. Compared with germline, V lacks 4 bases and J lacks 5 bases; bases without a gene match: 5. The CDR3 holds 15 amino acids from the cysteine to the phenylalanine. Kept here is only the CDR3 DNA, which spans 45 bases and is read in frame from base 1. The germline V gene gives CDR1 as SGHRS and CDR2 as YFSETQ. From each donor, a single peripheral blood sample of roughly 0.11 L on average was drawn into heparinised tubes. A BD FACSAria II was used to sort naive, central memory, regulatory and stem cell-like memory CD4+ T cells with a panel that included CD45RO, CCR7, CD25, CD127, CD95 and CD27. A purity above 95% was achieved for all sorted populations. PBMCs were isolated immediately by Lymphoprep density gradient centrifugation and stained directly without culture. So that batch effects would be minimized, each experiment stained and sorted samples in pairs, pairing one healthy donor with one patient.

All of the isolated RNA was reverse transcribed with the High Capacity cDNA Reverse Transcription Kit, so expressed TCRB transcripts were sequenced. Deep immunoSEQ sequencing was performed on naive, central memory and regulatory T cell samples, with an average of roughly 3.3 million total reads per sample. Sorted cells were lysed in RLT buffer and RNA was extracted with DNase-treated RNeasy Micro or Mini kits, depending on cell number. Each cell subset was processed on its own to prevent cross-contamination, while patient and healthy donor samples were processed together. The immunoSEQ multiplex PCR was used to amplify TCRB sequences from cDNA, generating 87-bp fragments that spanned the CDR3 region. Sequencing of the amplicons was done on the Illumina HiSeq platform. From the authors' description of their analysis: PCR bias was corrected computationally using synthetic template baselines, and reads within Hamming distance 2 were collapsed, with unmergeable singletons discarded. Reads were aligned to IMGT to assign V, D and J genes, CDR3 length, and insertions or deletions at six rearrangement sites. Within each subset, clonotype counts were normalized to sorted cell number, after which true diversity and Gini coefficients were computed with the tcR R package. Repertoire sharing was quantified using the overlap coefficient calculated on TCRB nucleotide sequences. Out-of-frame TCRB sequences from naive cells were analyzed to stand in for the pre-selection repertoire. The table comes from immuneACCESS by way of TCRdb, which keeps in-frame sequences with V and J called. Part of the clones is missing from these tables; in studies checked, under half for an unresolved V gene and the rest for unknown reasons. The V and J calls and the clone size are those of that table, but D and trimming were determined from the DNA. Here the sample has 200,000 to 250,000 clones; more than 11% occur a single time. Approximately 0.021% of the sample comes from the top ten.

This sample stems from a study of beta chain features in type 1 diabetes (dated by TCRdb to 2016 to 2019). Background on the whole study: Patients and healthy donors did not differ in mean age, gender distribution, total cell number or subset yield. Regulatory and stem cell-like memory subsets were obtained from only 8 patients and about 8 healthy donors, while naive and central memory subsets were obtained from all 30 or so donors. Across all samples, approximately 98,000,000 sorted cells were examined, and cell number per subset correlated strongly with RNA yield. In the study, TCRB repertoires of sorted circulating CD4+ T cell subsets from recently diagnosed type 1 diabetes patients were compared with those of matched healthy donors.

What the work shows at the level of the full study, not this receptor alone: Only small numbers of individuals were included in the HLA sub-analyses, which left unresolved whether HLA type had any influence on TCRB rearrangement. Type 1 diabetes patients showed a moderate but significant shortening of TCRB CDR3 length in all four CD4+ subsets. PCR might favor shorter templates, but patient and control samples were amplified and corrected together, so any skew would affect both groups equally. Naive, central memory and regulatory TCRB repertoires appeared to be more alike among patients than among healthy donors. Because cDNA rather than genomic DNA was sequenced, highly expressing activated cells could have been over-represented, although no difference in activation and CD3 levels was found between groups. Patients with type 1 diabetes made fewer insertions and deleted more nucleotides at VDJ recombination sites, implying thymic rearrangement abnormalities.

Here the chain combines TRBV5-1 and TRBJ1-6; the junction holds 8 bases that match TRBD1. The specimen sequenced was naive CD4+ T cells from blood. Reading the label with the study, this specimen's cell subset or site is: true naive CD4+ T cells. The receptor was derived from a man younger than 40 with type 1 diabetes. The sequenced DNA is TGCGCCAGCAGCCGCATGGACAGGGATAATTCACCCCTCCACTTT. Translated, it reads CASSRMDRDNSPLHF.